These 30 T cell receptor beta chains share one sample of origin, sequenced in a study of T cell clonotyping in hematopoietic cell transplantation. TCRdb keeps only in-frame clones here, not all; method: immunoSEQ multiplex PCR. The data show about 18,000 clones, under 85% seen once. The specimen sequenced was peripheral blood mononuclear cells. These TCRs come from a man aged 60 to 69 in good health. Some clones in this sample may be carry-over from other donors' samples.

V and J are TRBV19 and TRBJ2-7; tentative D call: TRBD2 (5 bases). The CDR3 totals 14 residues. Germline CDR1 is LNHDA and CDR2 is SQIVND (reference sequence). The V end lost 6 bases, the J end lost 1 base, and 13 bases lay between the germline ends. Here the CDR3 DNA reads TGTGCCAGTAGGACCTCGGGGAAATCCTACGAGCAGTACTTC. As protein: CASRTSGKSYEQYF.

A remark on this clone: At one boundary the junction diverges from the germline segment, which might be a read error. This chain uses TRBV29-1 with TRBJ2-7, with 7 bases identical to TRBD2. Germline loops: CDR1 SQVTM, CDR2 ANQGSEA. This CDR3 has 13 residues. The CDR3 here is CSVDGRGSYGQYF. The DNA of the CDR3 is TGCAGCGTTGATGGGCGGGGGTCCTACGGGCAGTACTTC.

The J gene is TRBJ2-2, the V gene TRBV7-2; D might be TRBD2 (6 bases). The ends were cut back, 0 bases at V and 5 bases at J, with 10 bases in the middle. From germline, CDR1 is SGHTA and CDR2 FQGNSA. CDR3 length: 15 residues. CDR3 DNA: TGTGCCAGCAGCTTAGCGCTGGGGAGGACCGGGGAGCTGTTTTTT. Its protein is CASSLALGRTGELFF.

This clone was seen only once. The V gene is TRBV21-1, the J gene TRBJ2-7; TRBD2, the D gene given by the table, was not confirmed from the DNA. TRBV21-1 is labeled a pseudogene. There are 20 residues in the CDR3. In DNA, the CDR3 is TGTGCCAGCAGCACCCTGGGACTAGCGGAAGCGAAATCAGCTACGAGGGAGCAGTACTTC. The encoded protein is CASSTLGLAEAKSATREQYF.

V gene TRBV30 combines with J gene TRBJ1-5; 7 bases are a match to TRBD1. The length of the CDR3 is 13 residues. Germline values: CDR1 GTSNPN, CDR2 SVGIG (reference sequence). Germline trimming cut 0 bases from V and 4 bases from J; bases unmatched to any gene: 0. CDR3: CAWSVRGNQPQHF. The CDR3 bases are TGTGCCTGGAGTGTCAGGGGGAATCAGCCCCAGCATTTT.

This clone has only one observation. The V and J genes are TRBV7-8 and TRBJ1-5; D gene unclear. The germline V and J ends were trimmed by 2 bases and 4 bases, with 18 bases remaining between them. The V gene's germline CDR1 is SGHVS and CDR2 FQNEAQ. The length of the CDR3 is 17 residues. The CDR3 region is CASSLFESITRNQPQHF. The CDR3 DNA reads TGTGCCAGCAGCTTATTTGAGTCTATAACTAGGAATCAGCCCCAGCATTTT.

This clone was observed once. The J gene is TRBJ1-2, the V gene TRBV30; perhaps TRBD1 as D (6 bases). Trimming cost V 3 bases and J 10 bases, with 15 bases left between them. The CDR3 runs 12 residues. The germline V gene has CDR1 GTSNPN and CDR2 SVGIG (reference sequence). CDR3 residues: CAWSRQQGSYTF. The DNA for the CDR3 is TGTGCCTGGAGCCGACAACAGGGATCCTACACCTTC.

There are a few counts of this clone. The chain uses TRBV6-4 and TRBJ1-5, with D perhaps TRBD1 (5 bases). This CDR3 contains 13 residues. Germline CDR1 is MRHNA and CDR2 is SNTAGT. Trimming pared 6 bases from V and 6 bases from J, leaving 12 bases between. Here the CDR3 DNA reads TGTGCCAGCAGCGTGATGCAGGGTCAGCCCCAGCATTTT. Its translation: CASSVMQGQPQHF.

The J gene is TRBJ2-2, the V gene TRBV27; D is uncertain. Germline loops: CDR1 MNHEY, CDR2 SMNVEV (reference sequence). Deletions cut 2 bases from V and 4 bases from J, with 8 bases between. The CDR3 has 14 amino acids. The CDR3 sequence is CASSLSMGTGELFF. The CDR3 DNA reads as TGTGCCAGCAGTTTAAGTATGGGCACCGGGGAGCTGTTTTTT.

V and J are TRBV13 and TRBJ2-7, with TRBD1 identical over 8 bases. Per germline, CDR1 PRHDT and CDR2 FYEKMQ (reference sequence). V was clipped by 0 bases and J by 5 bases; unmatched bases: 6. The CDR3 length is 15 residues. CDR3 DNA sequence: TGTGCCAGCAGCTTAGGCCCGGACAGGGTGCACGAGCAGTACTTC. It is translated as CASSLGPDRVHEQYF.

CDR3: CASSSGGWQPQHF. CDR3 bases: TGTGCCAGCAGCTCAGGTGGTTGGCAGCCCCAGCATTTT. This chain uses TRBV25-1 with TRBJ1-5; no clear D. CDR3 size: 13 residues. The germline V gene encodes CDR1 MGHDK and CDR2 SYGVNS. Trimming removed 6 bases at V and 7 bases at J, with 13 bases between.

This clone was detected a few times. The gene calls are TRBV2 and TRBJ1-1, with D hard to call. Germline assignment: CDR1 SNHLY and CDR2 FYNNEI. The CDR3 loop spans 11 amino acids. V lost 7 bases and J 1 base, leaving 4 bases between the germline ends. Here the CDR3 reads CASKENTEAFF. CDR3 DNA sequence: TGTGCCAGCAAAGAGAACACTGAAGCTTTCTTT.

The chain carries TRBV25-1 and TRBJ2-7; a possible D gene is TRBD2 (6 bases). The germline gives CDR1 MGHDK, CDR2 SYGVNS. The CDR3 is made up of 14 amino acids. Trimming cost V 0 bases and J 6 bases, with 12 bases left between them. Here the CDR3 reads CASSEYARGGEQYF. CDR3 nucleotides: TGTGCCAGCAGTGAATATGCACGGGGAGGCGAGCAGTACTTC.

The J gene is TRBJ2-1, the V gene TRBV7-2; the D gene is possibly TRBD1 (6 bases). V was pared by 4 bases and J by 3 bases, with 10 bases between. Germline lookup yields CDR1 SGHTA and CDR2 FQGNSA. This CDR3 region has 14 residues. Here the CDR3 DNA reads TGTGCCAGCAGCTCCCGGACAGTCTACAATGAGCAGTTCTTC. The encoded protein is CASSSRTVYNEQFF.

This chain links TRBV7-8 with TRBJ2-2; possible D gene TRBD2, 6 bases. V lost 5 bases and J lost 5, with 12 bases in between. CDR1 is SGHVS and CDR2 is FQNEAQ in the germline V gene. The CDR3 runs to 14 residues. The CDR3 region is CASSAISGTGELFF. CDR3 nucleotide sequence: TGTGCCAGCAGCGCTATCAGCGGGACCGGGGAGCTGTTTTTT.

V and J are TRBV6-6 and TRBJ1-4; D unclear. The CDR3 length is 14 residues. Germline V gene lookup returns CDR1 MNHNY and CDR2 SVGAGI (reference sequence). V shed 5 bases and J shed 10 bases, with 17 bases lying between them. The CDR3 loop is CASSARDTLGKLFF. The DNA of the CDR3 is TGTGCCAGCAGTGCTCGGGATACTCTGGGAAAACTGTTTTTT.

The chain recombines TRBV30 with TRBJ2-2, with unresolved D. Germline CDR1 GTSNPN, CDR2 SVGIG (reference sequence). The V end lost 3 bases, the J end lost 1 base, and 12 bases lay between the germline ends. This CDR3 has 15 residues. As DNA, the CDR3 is TGTGCCTGGAGCCCCCCATTCAGGAACACCGGGGAGCTGTTTTTT. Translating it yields CAWSPPFRNTGELFF.

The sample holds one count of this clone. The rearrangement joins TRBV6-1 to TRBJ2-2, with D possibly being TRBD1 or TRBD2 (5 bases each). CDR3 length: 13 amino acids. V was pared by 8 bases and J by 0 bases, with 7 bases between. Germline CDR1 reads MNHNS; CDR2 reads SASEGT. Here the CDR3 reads CASGDPNTGELFF. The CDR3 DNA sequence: TGTGCCAGCGGGGACCCGAACACCGGGGAGCTGTTTTTT.

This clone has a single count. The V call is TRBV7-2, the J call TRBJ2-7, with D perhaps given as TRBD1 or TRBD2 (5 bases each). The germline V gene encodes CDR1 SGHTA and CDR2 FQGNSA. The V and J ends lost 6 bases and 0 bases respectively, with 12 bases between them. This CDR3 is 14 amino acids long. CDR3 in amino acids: CASSSGRISYEQYF. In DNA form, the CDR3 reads TGTGCCAGCAGTTCGGGACGAATCTCCTACGAGCAGTACTTC. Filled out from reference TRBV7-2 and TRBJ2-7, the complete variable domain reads GAGVSQSPSNKVTEKGKDVELRCDPISGHTALYWYRQSLGQGLEFLIYFQGNSAPDKSGLPSDRFSAERTGGSVSTLTIQRTQQEDSAVYLCASSSGRISYEQYFGPGTRLTVT.

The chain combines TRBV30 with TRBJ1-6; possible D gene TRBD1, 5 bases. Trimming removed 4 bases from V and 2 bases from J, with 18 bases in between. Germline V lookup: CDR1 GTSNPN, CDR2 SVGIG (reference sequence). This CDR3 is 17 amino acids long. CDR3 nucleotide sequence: TGTGCCTGGACCCCCGGAGGGGTGGGGACCTATAATTCACCCCTCCACTTT. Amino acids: CAWTPGGVGTYNSPLHF. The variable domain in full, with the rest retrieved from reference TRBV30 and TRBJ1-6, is SQTIHQWPATLVQPVGSPLSLECTVEGTSNPNLYWYRQAAGRGLQLLFYSVGIGQISSEVPQNLSASRPQDRQFILSSKKLLLSDSGFYLCAWTPGGVGTYNSPLHFGNGTRLTVT.

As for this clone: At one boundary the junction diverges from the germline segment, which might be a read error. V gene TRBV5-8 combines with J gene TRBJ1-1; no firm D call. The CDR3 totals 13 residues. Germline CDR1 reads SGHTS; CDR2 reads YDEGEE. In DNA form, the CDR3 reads TGTGCCAGCGGCTTGGAAGGGAACACTGAAGCTTTCTTT. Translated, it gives CASGLEGNTEAFF. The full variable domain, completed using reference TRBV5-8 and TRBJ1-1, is EAGVTQSPTHLIKTRGQQATLRCSPISGHTSVYWYQQALGLGLQFLLWYDEGEERNRGNFPPRFSGRQFPNYSSELNVNALELEDSALYLCASGLEGNTEAFFGQGTRLTVV.

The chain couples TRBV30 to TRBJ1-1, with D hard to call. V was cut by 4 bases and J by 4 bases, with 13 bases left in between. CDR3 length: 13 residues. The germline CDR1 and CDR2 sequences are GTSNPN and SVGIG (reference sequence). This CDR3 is CAWKVGLATEAFF. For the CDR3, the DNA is TGTGCCTGGAAAGTTGGTTTGGCCACTGAAGCTTTCTTT.

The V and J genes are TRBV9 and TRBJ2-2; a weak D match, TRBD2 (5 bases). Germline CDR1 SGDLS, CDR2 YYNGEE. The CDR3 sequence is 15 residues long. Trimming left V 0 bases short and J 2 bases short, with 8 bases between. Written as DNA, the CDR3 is TGTGCCAGCAGCGTAGGACTACCTAACACCGGGGAGCTGTTTTTT. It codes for CASSVGLPNTGELFF.

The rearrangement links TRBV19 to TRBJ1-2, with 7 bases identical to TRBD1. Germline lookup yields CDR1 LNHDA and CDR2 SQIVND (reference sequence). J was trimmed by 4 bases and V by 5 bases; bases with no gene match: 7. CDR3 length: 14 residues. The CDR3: CASSPRTGSYGYTF. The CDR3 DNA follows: TGTGCCAGTAGTCCGCGGACAGGCTCCTATGGCTACACCTTC.

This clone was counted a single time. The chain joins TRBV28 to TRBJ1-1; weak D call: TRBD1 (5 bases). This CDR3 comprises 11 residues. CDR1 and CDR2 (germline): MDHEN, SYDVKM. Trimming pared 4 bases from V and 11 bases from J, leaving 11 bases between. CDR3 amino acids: CASSSGADAFF. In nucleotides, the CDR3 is TGTGCCAGCAGTTCTGGGGCGGACGCTTTCTTT.

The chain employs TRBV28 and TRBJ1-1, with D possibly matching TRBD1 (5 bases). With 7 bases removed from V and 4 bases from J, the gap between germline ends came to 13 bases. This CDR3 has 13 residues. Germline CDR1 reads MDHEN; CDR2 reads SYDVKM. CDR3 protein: CASTLRGPTEAFF. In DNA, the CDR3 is TGTGCCAGCACCCTAAGGGGCCCCACTGAAGCTTTCTTT.

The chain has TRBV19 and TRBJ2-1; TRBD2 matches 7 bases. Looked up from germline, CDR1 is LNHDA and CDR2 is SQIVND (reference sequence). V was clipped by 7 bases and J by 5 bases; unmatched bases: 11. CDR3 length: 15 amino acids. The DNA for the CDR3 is TGTGCCAGTATGGCCGGGGCTAGCGGTGACAATGAGCAGTTCTTC. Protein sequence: CASMAGASGDNEQFF.

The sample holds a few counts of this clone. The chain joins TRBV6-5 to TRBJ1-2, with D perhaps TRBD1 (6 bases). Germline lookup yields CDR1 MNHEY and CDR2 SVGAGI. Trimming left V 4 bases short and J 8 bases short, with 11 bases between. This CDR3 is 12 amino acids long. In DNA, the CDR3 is TGTGCCAGCAGTTCAGGGGCAAGAGGCTACACCTTC. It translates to CASSSGARGYTF.

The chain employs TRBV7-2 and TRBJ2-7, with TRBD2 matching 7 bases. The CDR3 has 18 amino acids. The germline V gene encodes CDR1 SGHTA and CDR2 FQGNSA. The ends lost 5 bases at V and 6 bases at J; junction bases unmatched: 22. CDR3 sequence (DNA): TGTGCCAGCAGCCTAAGATTTGGCGGGGGTTTCGTCTTCGTCGAGCAGTACTTC. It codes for CASSLRFGGGFVFVEQYF.

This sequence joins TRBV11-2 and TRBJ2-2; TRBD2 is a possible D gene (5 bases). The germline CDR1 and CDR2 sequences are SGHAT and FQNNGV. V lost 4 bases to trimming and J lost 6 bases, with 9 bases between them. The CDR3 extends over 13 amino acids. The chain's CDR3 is CASSSRGSGELFF. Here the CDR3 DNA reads TGTGCCAGCAGCTCCCGCGGGTCCGGGGAGCTGTTTTTT.